The 26 T cell receptor beta chains in this list originate from one sample, sequenced in a study of blood T cell repertoires in COVID-19. Some clones are missing from TCRdb's copy, which holds only in-frame ones; the method was immunoSEQ multiplex PCR. Here the sample spans about 97,000 clones, 70% to 90% being singletons. Specimen: peripheral blood. Source of these receptors: a man over 45 with active COVID-19.

The chain employs TRBV5-1 and TRBJ1-2; D possibly corresponds to TRBD1 (5 bases). This CDR3 comprises 13 residues. V was trimmed by 0 bases and J by 6 bases, leaving 9 bases between them. Germline CDR1 and CDR2: SGHRS and YFSETQ. CDR3 amino acids: CASSLASGNGYTF. For the CDR3, the DNA is TGCGCCAGCAGCTTGGCCTCAGGGAATGGCTACACCTTC. Variable domain in full (rest from reference TRBV5-1 and TRBJ1-2): KAGVTQTPRYLIKTRGQQVTLSCSPISGHRSVSWYQQTPGQGLQFLFEYFSETQRNKGNFPGRFSGRQFSNSRSEMNVSTLELGDSALYLCASSLASGNGYTFGSGTRLTVV.

The chain uses TRBV12-2 and TRBJ2-3; TRBD2 is the table's D call, not checked against the DNA. TRBV12-2 is a recognized pseudogene. The CDR3 has 17 amino acids. The CDR3: CASRLEVGWRGPRGENF. CDR3 bases: TGTGCAAGTCGCTTAGAGGTGGGGTGGCGGGGGCCCCGCGGAGAGAATTTT.

This clone appeared a single time. The chain is built from TRBV4-2 and TRBJ2-7, with D possibly matching TRBD2 (6 bases). The CDR3 has 15 amino acids. Trimming took off 1 base at V and 0 bases at J, with 10 bases between the two ends. Germline-derived CDR1 and CDR2 are LGHNA and YNFKEQ. The CDR3 reads CASSQGRGSSYEQYF. CDR3 bases: TGTGCCAGCAGCCAAGGCCGGGGGAGCTCCTACGAGCAGTACTTC.

The V and J genes are TRBV3-1 (or the pseudogene TRBV3-2) and TRBJ2-4; the match to TRBD2 covers 7 bases. CDR1 is LGHDT, CDR2 YNNKEL, per germline (reference sequence). Unmatched junction bases numbered 4, after V lost 4 bases and J lost 7 bases. The CDR3 loop spans 13 amino acids. CDR3 sequence: CASSPLGGNIQYF. Written as DNA, the CDR3 is TGTGCCAGCAGCCCCCTGGGGGGGAACATTCAGTACTTC.

J is TRBJ2-3 and V is TRBV4-3; 7 bases line up with TRBD1. The CDR3 runs 16 residues. The V segment lost 1 base and the J segment 3 bases; nucleotides outside the gene matches: 7. The germline CDR1 and CDR2 sequences are LGHNA and YSLEER. The CDR3 region has the DNA TGCGCCAGCAGCCAAGGGCCGGGACAGTTAACAGATACGCAGTATTTT. It translates to CASSQGPGQLTDTQYF.

In its sample, this clone was seen a few times. The V gene is TRBV18, the J gene TRBJ1-5, with 7 bases lining up with TRBD1. This CDR3 contains 13 residues. The trim removed 2 bases at V and 9 bases at J, leaving 4 bases unmatched. Germline values: CDR1 KGHSH, CDR2 LQKENI. CDR3 region: CASSPEGQLPQHF. The DNA of the CDR3 is TGTGCCAGCTCACCAGAGGGACAGTTGCCCCAGCATTTT. The full variable domain, with the rest looked up from reference TRBV18 and TRBJ1-5, is NAGVMQNPRHLVRRRGQEARLRCSPMKGHSHVYWYRQLPEEGLKFMVYLQKENIIDESGMPKERFSAEFPKEGPSILRIQQVVRGDSAAYFCASSPEGQLPQHFGDGTRLSIL.

The gene calls are TRBV9 and TRBJ2-4, with D tentatively TRBD2 (6 bases). Trimming stripped 2 bases from V and 3 bases from J, with 12 bases between. Germline values: CDR1 SGDLS, CDR2 YYNGEE. The CDR3 runs to 15 residues. CDR3 sequence: CASSVTEGFKNIQYF. DNA for the CDR3: TGTGCCAGCAGCGTCACGGAGGGGTTCAAAAACATTCAGTACTTC.

This clone was detected only once. The genes are TRBV2 and TRBJ2-3; D gene uncertain. The V and J ends lost 4 bases and 0 bases respectively, with 8 bases between them. This CDR3 comprises 14 residues. The V gene's germline CDR1 is SNHLY and CDR2 FYNNEI. CDR3 nucleotide sequence: TGTGCCAGCAGTGTGACACAGAGCACAGATACGCAGTATTTT. It yields the protein CASSVTQSTDTQYF.

This chain connects TRBV5-1 to TRBJ1-2; possible D gene TRBD1, 6 bases. This CDR3 comprises 13 residues. Trimming left V 4 bases short and J 2 bases short, with 9 bases between. Per the germline V gene, CDR1 is SGHRS and CDR2 is YFSETQ. The CDR3 loop reads CASSGQPNYGYTF. The CDR3 DNA reads as TGCGCCAGCAGCGGACAGCCCAACTATGGCTACACCTTC.

The rearrangement uses TRBV5-4 and TRBJ2-7, with TRBD1 matching 7 bases. Germline CDR1 is SGHNT and CDR2 is YYREEE (reference sequence). Losses at the gene ends were 4 bases for V and 0 bases for J; bases not matched to a gene: 7. This CDR3 is 15 amino acids long. CDR3 sequence (DNA): TGTGCCAGCAGCCCCAAGGGACAGAACTCCTACGAGCAGTACTTC. Protein: CASSPKGQNSYEQYF. The whole variable domain, remainder taken from reference TRBV5-4 and TRBJ2-7, is ETGVTQSPTHLIKTRGQQVTLRCSSQSGHNTVSWYQQALGQGPQFIFQYYREEENGRGNFPPRFSGLQFPNYSSELNVNALELDDSALYLCASSPKGQNSYEQYFGPGTRLTVT.

This chain connects TRBV29-1 to TRBJ2-3, with D maybe TRBD2 (7 bases). Germline lookup yields CDR1 SQVTM and CDR2 ANQGSEA. With 4 bases removed from V and 10 bases from J, the gap between germline ends came to 24 bases. This CDR3 is built from 15 residues. The CDR3 nucleotides read TGCAGCGTTGGCCCCGGGGGGAGGTTGGGGGCTCCGCAGTATTTT. Protein sequence: CSVGPGGRLGAPQYF.

This clone was recorded many times. This rearrangement joins TRBV19 to TRBJ1-1, with 9 positions matching TRBD1. The CDR3 spans 15 residues. Germline V gene sequence: CDR1 LNHDA, CDR2 SQIVND (reference sequence). V lost 2 bases, J lost 4 bases, and 5 bases stayed unmatched. The CDR3 here is CASSILGTGRTEAFF. The CDR3 coding sequence is TGTGCCAGTAGTATACTCGGGACAGGGCGCACTGAAGCTTTCTTT.

V gene TRBV7-9 combines with J gene TRBJ2-3; 9 nucleotides line up with TRBD2. After removal of 5 bases from V and 1 base from J, the junction contained 10 bases not matched to a gene. Germline lookup yields CDR1 SEHNR and CDR2 FQNEAQ (reference sequence). The CDR3 totals 17 residues. The CDR3 region has the DNA TGTGCCAGCAGCAAGCTAAGACTAGCGGACCGCACAGATACGCAGTATTTT. Protein: CASSKLRLADRTDTQYF.

This clone was found once. The genes are TRBV7-2 and TRBJ1-1, with TRBD1 matching 9 bases. The ends lost 5 bases at V and 1 base at J; junction bases unmatched: 17. The germline V gene has CDR1 SGHTA and CDR2 FQGNSA. The CDR3 has 19 residues. CDR3 DNA sequence: TGTGCCAGCAGCCCAAGGGGACGGGACAGGGTTAACTCGAACACTGAAGCTTTCTTT. This encodes CASSPRGRDRVNSNTEAFF.

Notes on this clone: This CDR3 is also generated by other DNA sequences in the sample. The chain joins TRBV7-2 to TRBJ2-5; TRBD2 is a possible D gene (6 bases). This CDR3 spans 14 amino acids. Germline CDR1 and CDR2: SGHTA and FQGNSA. V was pared by 0 bases and J by 4 bases, with 9 bases between. The CDR3: CASSLAGGRETQYF. The CDR3 DNA is TGTGCCAGCAGCTTAGCGGGGGGACGAGAGACCCAGTACTTC. Drawing the rest from reference TRBV7-2 and TRBJ2-5, the complete variable domain is GAGVSQSPSNKVTEKGKDVELRCDPISGHTALYWYRQSLGQGLEFLIYFQGNSAPDKSGLPSDRFSAERTGGSVSTLTIQRTQQEDSAVYLCASSLAGGRETQYFGPGTRLLVL.

The rearrangement joins TRBV5-4 to TRBJ2-2; maybe TRBD1 (6 bases). The CDR3 is made up of 15 amino acids. Germline CDR1 and CDR2: SGHNT and YYREEE (reference sequence). V was shortened by 1 base and J by 13 bases, with 20 bases between the two germline ends. The CDR3 sequence is CASSLTGALGGALFF. CDR3 in DNA: TGTGCCAGCAGCTTGACAGGCGCCCTAGGGGGTGCGCTGTTTTTT. Variable domain in full (rest from reference TRBV5-4 and TRBJ2-2): ETGVTQSPTHLIKTRGQQVTLRCSSQSGHNTVSWYQQALGQGPQFIFQYYREEENGRGNFPPRFSGLQFPNYSSELNVNALELDDSALYLCASSLTGALGGALFFGEGSRLTVL.

This clone was detected once. The chain has TRBV18 and TRBJ1-1, with 7 bases fitting TRBD1. Germline assignment: CDR1 KGHSH and CDR2 LQKENI. V was clipped by 6 bases and J by 1 base; unmatched bases: 8. The CDR3 runs to 15 residues. This CDR3 reads CASSSKGGANTEAFF. The CDR3 DNA sequence: TGTGCCAGCTCCTCGAAAGGGGGCGCGAACACTGAAGCTTTCTTT. Based on the CDR3 plus reference TRBV18 and TRBJ1-1, the full variable domain is NAGVMQNPRHLVRRRGQEARLRCSPMKGHSHVYWYRQLPEEGLKFMVYLQKENIIDESGMPKERFSAEFPKEGPSILRIQQVVRGDSAAYFCASSSKGGANTEAFFGQGTRLTVV.

The chain recombines TRBV19 with TRBJ1-6; D unclear. CDR1 and CDR2 from the germline V gene are LNHDA and SQIVND (reference sequence). V was clipped by 3 bases and J by 0 bases, with 6 bases between them. The CDR3 runs 15 residues. The CDR3 reads CASSIASSYNSPLHF. Here the CDR3 DNA reads TGTGCCAGTAGTATTGCCAGCTCCTATAATTCACCCCTCCACTTT.

V gene TRBV3-1 (or the pseudogene TRBV3-2) combines with J gene TRBJ2-7, with a weak D call TRBD2 (5 bases). Trimming took off 0 bases at V and 9 bases at J, with 9 bases between the two ends. The CDR3 covers 12 residues. Germline V gene lookup returns CDR1 LGHDT and CDR2 YNNKEL (reference sequence). Here the CDR3 reads CASSQEERRQYF. The CDR3 bases are TGTGCCAGCAGCCAAGAGGAGCGGCGGCAGTACTTC.

The chain couples TRBV19 to TRBJ1-2, with TRBD1 as a possible D gene (6 bases). Trimming stripped 4 bases from V and 5 bases from J, with 11 bases between. This CDR3 spans 13 amino acids. In germline, CDR1 is LNHDA, CDR2 SQIVND (reference sequence). The CDR3, as DNA: TGTGCCAGTAGTAATGGCAGGGGTTATGGCTACACCTTC. This encodes CASSNGRGYGYTF.

The V call is TRBV20-1, the J call TRBJ1-3; D unclear. This CDR3 is 17 amino acids long. Trimming pared 3 bases from V and 0 bases from J, leaving 18 bases between. Germline-derived CDR1 and CDR2 are DFQATT and SNEGSKA (reference sequence). The CDR3 coding sequence is TGCAGTGCTAGTTCGGGGAGTAGGAAGAGCTCTGGAAACACCATATATTTT. Translated, it gives CSASSGSRKSSGNTIYF.

The chain couples TRBV12-3 or TRBV12-4 to TRBJ1-2; 9 bases are shared with TRBD1. Trimming cost V 6 bases and J 7 bases; bases outside gene matches: 3. This CDR3 has 12 amino acids. CDR3 DNA sequence: TGTGCCAGCAGCCGGGACAGGGCTGGCTACACCTTC. Amino acids: CASSRDRAGYTF.

This clone was found once. This chain uses TRBV18 with TRBJ1-4; 9 positions match TRBD1. Germline assignment: CDR1 KGHSH and CDR2 LQKENI. This CDR3 has 15 amino acids. The J segment lost 7 bases and the V segment lost 3 bases, leaving 6 bases of the junction unmatched. CDR3 sequence (DNA): TGTGCCAGCTCACCCCAGGACAGGGGAGGTGAAAAACTGTTTTTT. Protein: CASSPQDRGGEKLFF.

The V gene is TRBV7-8, the J gene TRBJ2-7, with a weak D call TRBD1 (5 bases). Trimming removed 3 bases at V and 0 bases at J, with 15 bases between. Germline V CDR1 and CDR2: SGHVS, FQNEAQ. This CDR3 spans 16 amino acids. In DNA, the CDR3 is TGTGCCAGCAGCTTCTTGAGGTGGGGCAGCTCCTACGAGCAGTACTTC. Translated, it gives CASSFLRWGSSYEQYF.

In this sample, this clone turned up a few times. The chain recombines TRBV5-1 with TRBJ2-5; the match to TRBD2 covers 10 bases. The CDR3 totals 16 residues. Per the germline V gene, CDR1 is SGHRS and CDR2 is YFSETQ. Trimming took 0 bases from V and 1 from J; bases not matched to a gene: 3. CDR3 nucleotides: TGCGCCAGCAGCTTGGTCCTAGCGGGGGCCCAAGAGACCCAGTACTTC. This gives the protein CASSLVLAGAQETQYF. The complete variable domain, with remaining parts taken from reference TRBV5-1 and TRBJ2-5, reads KAGVTQTPRYLIKTRGQQVTLSCSPISGHRSVSWYQQTPGQGLQFLFEYFSETQRNKGNFPGRFSGRQFSNSRSEMNVSTLELGDSALYLCASSLVLAGAQETQYFGPGTRLLVL.

This clone was picked up one time. V is TRBV5-6 and J is TRBJ2-1, with D tentatively TRBD1 (6 bases). The CDR3 sequence is 16 residues long. The V end lost 7 bases, the J end lost 4 bases, and 21 bases lay between the germline ends. The germline gives CDR1 SGHDT, CDR2 YYEEEE. Written as DNA, the CDR3 is TGTGCCAGCGGACGGACAGAGGGCTCTATTTACAATGAGCAGTTCTTC. Its protein product is CASGRTEGSIYNEQFF. The variable domain in full, with the rest retrieved from reference TRBV5-6 and TRBJ2-1, is DAGVTQSPTHLIKTRGQQVTLRCSPKSGHDTVSWYQQALGQGPQFIFQYYEEEERQRGNFPDRFSGHQFPNYSSELNVNALLLGDSALYLCASGRTEGSIYNEQFFGPGTRLTVL.